What follows are 28 T cell receptor beta chains derived from one specimen sequenced in a study of human T cells and chemical hapten exposure. Time point denoted: pre-sensitization, week 0. Treatment specified: therapeutic diphenylcyclopropenone sensitization with weekly scalp DPC. TCRdb re-derived calls from the RACE reads in MiXCR, one entry per CDR3 protein. The sample contains 380,000 or so distinct CDR3 sequences, about 5% of which appear only once. The specimen comprised whole blood, sampled in connection with sensitization to the hapten diphenylcyclopropenone (DPC). These receptors all stem from a woman aged 18-35 years with alopecia areata. Some clones in this sample may be carry-over from other donors' samples.

The genes are TRBV15 and TRBJ1-1, with D possibly TRBD1 on 6 matching bases. The CDR3 is 15 amino acids. V was shortened by 1 base and J by 11 bases, with 20 bases between the two germline ends. Germline CDR1 is LNHNV and CDR2 is YYDKDF (reference sequence). The CDR3 DNA reads TGTGCCACCAGCAGAGGAAATTCCCGGGACATAGGGGCTTTCTTT. It is translated as CATSRGNSRDIGAFF.

This chain joins TRBV28 and TRBJ2-1; 7 bases line up with TRBD1. The junction had 11 bases not matched to a gene; V was cut back by 5 bases and J by 7 bases. Germline values: CDR1 MDHEN, CDR2 SYDVKM. The CDR3 loop spans 15 amino acids. This CDR3 is CASSDMTGPENEQFF. DNA for the CDR3: TGTGCCAGCAGTGATATGACAGGGCCAGAAAATGAGCAGTTCTTC. Full variable domain (remainder filled in from reference TRBV28 and TRBJ2-1): DVKVTQSSRYLVKRTGEKVFLECVQDMDHENMFWYRQDPGLGLRLIYFSYDVKMKEKGDIPEGYSVSREKKERFSLILESASTNQTSMYLCASSDMTGPENEQFFGPGTRLTVL.

This clonotype was seen a few times. The chain has TRBV5-1 and TRBJ2-3; TRBD2 agrees at 11 bases. There are 17 residues in the CDR3. CDR1 and CDR2 (germline): SGHRS, YFSETQ. V dropped 3 bases and J dropped 3; count of bases not matched to a gene: 9. The CDR3 bases are TGCGCCAGCAGCTGGATAGCGGGGGGGACGGTGACAGATACGCAGTATTTT. Translation gives CASSWIAGGTVTDTQYF.

This clonotype was counted ten times or more. The V call is TRBV3-1, the J call TRBJ2-3, with D unresolved. This CDR3 has 13 amino acids. Germline CDR1 is LGHDT and CDR2 is YNNKEL (reference sequence). Trimming shortened V by 4 bases and J by 2 bases, and 7 bases separated the two germline ends. The chain's CDR3 is CASSPTYTDTQYF. The CDR3 bases are TGTGCCAGCAGCCCCACATACACAGATACGCAGTATTTT.

The genes are TRBV11-2 and TRBJ1-1; 12 nucleotides match TRBD1. The germline V gene has CDR1 SGHAT and CDR2 FQNNGV. CDR3 length: 17 amino acids. The V segment lost 7 bases and the J segment 1 base; nucleotides outside the gene matches: 10. The CDR3 loop reads CASTFRDRGLANTEAFF. The DNA of the CDR3 is TGTGCCAGCACGTTCCGGGACAGGGGGCTGGCGAACACTGAAGCTTTCTTT.

This clonotype has more than one count but fewer than ten. V and J are TRBV4-1 and TRBJ1-1; D remains ambiguous. Germline lookup yields CDR1 MGHRA and CDR2 YSYEKL. CDR3 length equals 15 residues. Trimming took off 0 bases at V and 5 bases at J, with 13 bases between the two ends. The CDR3: CASSQDSGRLTEAFF. The CDR3 DNA is TGCGCCAGCAGCCAAGATTCCGGACGTCTGACTGAAGCTTTCTTT.

At least ten counts were recorded for this clonotype. This chain joins TRBV7-9 and TRBJ1-5, with D hard to call. The CDR3 is made up of 12 amino acids. Deletions cut 2 bases from V and 5 bases from J, with 4 bases between. Germline CDR1 reads SEHNR; CDR2 reads FQNEAQ (reference sequence). The CDR3 reads CASSLMDQPQHF. In nucleotides, the CDR3 is TGTGCCAGCAGCTTAATGGATCAGCCCCAGCATTTT.

This clonotype was detected ten times or more. The gene calls are TRBV4-3 and TRBJ2-3; TRBD1 or TRBD2 may be the D gene (5 bases each). Germline V gene lookup returns CDR1 LGHNA and CDR2 YSLEER. Trimming pared 1 base from V and 7 bases from J, leaving 15 bases between. The CDR3 extends over 15 amino acids. The CDR3 DNA is TGCGCCAGCAGCCAAGTAGGGACCGCTGGCTATACGCAGTATTTT. Protein: CASSQVGTAGYTQYF.

This clonotype was counted between two and nine times. The chain carries TRBV20-1 and TRBJ2-7; 7 bases fit TRBD1. V was pared by 3 bases and J by 1 base, with 9 bases of the junction left unmatched. The germline V gene has CDR1 DFQATT and CDR2 SNEGSKA (reference sequence). The CDR3 runs to 15 residues. In DNA, the CDR3 is TGCAGTGCTAGGAGGGGGCAGGGGGTATCCTACGAGCAGTACTTC. Translating it yields CSARRGQGVSYEQYF.

This clonotype has at least ten counts. The V call is TRBV6-5, the J call TRBJ1-6; D may be TRBD1 (6 bases). The length of the CDR3 is 16 residues. Germline lookup yields CDR1 MNHEY and CDR2 SVGAGI. Trimming shortened V by 3 bases and J by 7 bases, and 16 bases separated the two germline ends. CDR3: CASSYVPGVGNSPLHF. CDR3 coding DNA: TGTGCCAGCAGTTATGTACCAGGGGTCGGAAATTCACCCCTCCACTTT.

The gene calls are TRBV20-1 and TRBJ2-7; D not resolved. The CDR3 consists of 14 residues. CDR1 and CDR2 from the germline V gene are DFQATT and SNEGSKA (reference sequence). Trimming pared 0 bases from V and 1 base from J, leaving 10 bases between. CDR3 amino acids: CSARDQRISYEQYF. In DNA form, the CDR3 reads TGCAGTGCTAGAGATCAAAGGATTTCCTACGAGCAGTACTTC.

The V call is TRBV7-9, the J call TRBJ1-4, with a tentative D call TRBD1 (5 bases). Germline V gene data show CDR1 as SEHNR and CDR2 as FQNEAQ (reference sequence). The CDR3 is 15 amino acids. With 1 base removed from V and 4 bases from J, the gap between germline ends came to 10 bases. The chain's CDR3 is CASSLVGTDNEKLFF. The CDR3 nucleotides read TGTGCCAGCAGCTTAGTCGGGACGGATAATGAAAAACTGTTTTTT.

The chain couples TRBV29-1 to TRBJ2-7, with D possibly TRBD1 on 5 matching bases. The germline V gene has CDR1 SQVTM and CDR2 ANQGSEA. This CDR3 contains 11 residues. Trimming pared 7 bases from V and 6 bases from J, leaving 13 bases between. The CDR3 bases are TGCAGCGCAGTGACAGCATTCGAGCAGTACTTC. It specifies CSAVTAFEQYF.

This clonotype was seen ten or more times. The CDR3 DNA reads TGTGCCAGCAGTTTAACGGGGGAACACAATGAGCAGTTCTTC. This sequence encodes CASSLTGEHNEQFF. This chain links TRBV12-3 or TRBV12-4 with TRBJ2-1; TRBD2 might be the D (6 bases). CDR3 length: 14 residues. Between the trimmed V and J ends, which lost 2 bases and 5 bases, there was a span of 10 bases.

About this clonotype: A much larger clone differs by one base, so this may be a read error. The V and J genes are TRBV10-3 and TRBJ2-5; no clear D gene. Deletions cut 2 bases from V and 3 bases from J, with 10 bases between. There are 14 residues in the CDR3. Per germline, CDR1 ENHRY and CDR2 SYGVKD. Here the CDR3 DNA reads TGTGCCATCAGTGAGCCCAGGTCAGAAGAGACCCAGTACTTC. It specifies CAISEPRSEETQYF.

A remark on this clonotype: An end of the junction does not agree with germline; a read error may underlie this. This chain links TRBV12-3 or TRBV12-4 with TRBJ1-5; TRBD1 matches 9 bases. The CDR3 totals 20 residues. The chain's CDR3 is CASSLVLGTGREYSNQPQHF. Here the CDR3 DNA reads TGTGCCAGCAGTTTAGTCCTAGGGACAGGGAGGGAATATAGCAATCAACCCCAGCATTTT.

This clonotype was observed at least ten times. CDR3 DNA sequence: TGTGCCAGCTCACCCCCGGGACAGGGGAGGAATGAGCAGTTCTTC. It specifies CASSPPGQGRNEQFF. The chain carries TRBV18 and TRBJ2-1; 10 bases fit TRBD1. Trimming at V came to 3 bases and at J to 7 bases, leaving 6 bases not matched to a gene. Germline V gene data show CDR1 as KGHSH and CDR2 as LQKENI. There are 15 residues in the CDR3. The full variable domain, with the rest looked up from reference TRBV18 and TRBJ2-1, is NAGVMQNPRHLVRRRGQEARLRCSPMKGHSHVYWYRQLPEEGLKFMVYLQKENIIDESGMPKERFSAEFPKEGPSILRIQQVVRGDSAAYFCASSPPGQGRNEQFFGPGTRLTVL.

V is TRBV6-6 and J is TRBJ2-7; TRBD1 agrees at 7 bases. Germline CDR1 MNHNY, CDR2 SVGAGI (reference sequence). The V segment lost 8 bases and the J segment 1 base; nucleotides outside the gene matches: 5. The length of the CDR3 is 13 residues. The DNA of the CDR3 is TGTGCCAGCGGACAGGCAATGTCCTACGAGCAGTACTTC. It codes for CASGQAMSYEQYF.

This clonotype was seen ten or more times. The J gene is TRBJ2-7, the V gene TRBV28, with TRBD1 matching 7 bases. V lost 4 bases and J lost 2; bases outside the gene matches: 8. Germline assignment: CDR1 MDHEN and CDR2 SYDVKM. This CDR3 spans 15 amino acids. The CDR3 coding sequence is TGTGCCAGCAGTTCCCCCGGGACAGCCACCTACGAGCAGTACTTC. Its protein product is CASSSPGTATYEQYF.

The rearrangement joins TRBV7-2 to TRBJ1-2; D might be TRBD1 (5 bases). Germline CDR1 and CDR2: SGHTA and FQGNSA. V lost 2 bases and J 4 bases, leaving 14 bases between the germline ends. The CDR3 has 15 amino acids. The CDR3 coding sequence is TGTGCCAGCAGCTTAAGCCCCAGGGAGGTCTATGGCTACACCTTC. This codes for CASSLSPREVYGYTF.

Many counts were recorded for this clonotype. The V gene is TRBV6-5, the J gene TRBJ1-1; D gene uncertain. Trimming removed 6 bases at V and 2 bases at J, with 10 bases between. Germline lookup yields CDR1 MNHEY and CDR2 SVGAGI. This CDR3 contains 13 residues. CDR3 loop: CASSRSTNTEAFF. For the CDR3, the DNA is TGTGCCAGCAGCCGGTCCACAAACACTGAAGCTTTCTTT.

The V call is TRBV5-1, the J call TRBJ2-5, with D unresolved. CDR3 length: 12 residues. Germline-derived CDR1 and CDR2 are SGHRS and YFSETQ. Trimming shortened V by 4 bases and J by 0 bases, and 4 bases separated the two germline ends. CDR3 loop: CASSQNQETQYF. In DNA, the CDR3 is TGCGCCAGCAGCCAAAACCAAGAGACCCAGTACTTC.

This clonotype turned up a few times. The V and J genes are TRBV20-1 and TRBJ2-3; TRBD2 matches at 7 bases. V was clipped by 3 bases and J by 1 base; unmatched bases: 7. The CDR3 totals 15 residues. The germline CDR1 and CDR2 sequences are DFQATT and SNEGSKA (reference sequence). The CDR3 DNA follows: TGCAGTGCTAGTCTTCGCGGGGGATGCACAGATACGCAGTATTTT. It specifies CSASLRGGCTDTQYF.

The rearrangement joins TRBV9 to TRBJ2-2; D is perhaps TRBD1 (6 bases). CDR3 size: 15 residues. The V and J ends lost 4 bases and 5 bases respectively, with 15 bases between them. Germline V gene sequence: CDR1 SGDLS, CDR2 YYNGEE. This CDR3 reads CASSPQLQGTGELFF. The CDR3 DNA is TGTGCCAGCAGCCCCCAGCTACAGGGAACCGGGGAGCTGTTTTTT. The variable domain in full, with the rest retrieved from reference TRBV9 and TRBJ2-2, is DSGVTQTPKHLITATGQRVTLRCSPRSGDLSVYWYQQSLDQGLQFLIQYYNGEERAKGNILERFSAQQFPDLHSELNLSSLELGDSALYFCASSPQLQGTGELFFGEGSRLTVL.

Only a few counts were recorded for this clonotype. V gene TRBV5-1 combines with J gene TRBJ2-7; 9 nucleotides align to TRBD1. The junction had 9 bases not matched to a gene; V was cut back by 2 bases and J by 6 bases. The germline gives CDR1 SGHRS, CDR2 YFSETQ. CDR3 size: 15 residues. CDR3 sequence: CASSFWTGVEVEQYF. The CDR3, as DNA: TGCGCCAGCAGCTTTTGGACAGGGGTGGAGGTCGAGCAGTACTTC.

This clonotype has at least ten counts. This chain links TRBV5-1 with TRBJ1-6; 8 nucleotides align to TRBD1. Germline loops: CDR1 SGHRS, CDR2 YFSETQ. The CDR3 is made up of 14 amino acids. Trimming cost V 5 bases and J 5 bases; bases outside gene matches: 3. CDR3 loop: CASRETGDNSPLHF. CDR3 bases: TGCGCCAGCAGGGAGACAGGGGATAATTCACCCCTCCACTTT.

This clonotype was seen only a few times. The gene calls are TRBV4-3 and TRBJ2-1; D remains unclear. Trimming stripped 1 base from V and 5 bases from J, with 3 bases between. CDR1 is LGHNA, CDR2 YSLEER, per germline. The CDR3 runs to 12 residues. CDR3 coding DNA: TGCGCCAGCAGCCAAGGAGACAATGAGCAGTTCTTC. It translates to CASSQGDNEQFF.

The chain carries TRBV27 and TRBJ2-3; the match to TRBD2 covers 15 bases. The V gene's germline CDR1 is MNHEY and CDR2 SMNVEV (reference sequence). The CDR3 runs 14 residues. The V segment lost 6 bases and the J segment 7 bases; nucleotides outside the gene matches: 2. This CDR3 reads CASSGTSGGHTQYF. CDR3 nucleotide sequence: TGTGCCAGCAGCGGGACTAGCGGGGGGCATACGCAGTATTTT.